The present T cell receptor (beta chain) was sequenced within a study of blood T cell repertoires in COVID-19. Turning to the study itself: The study drew acute and convalescent COVID-19 samples from the United States, Italy and Spain. Sources were T cells, B-cell-depleted T cells, or PBMCs; the material itself was cDNA or gDNA.

Per the authors' pipeline: Using reference gene primer amplification, nucleated cell counts were estimated. Some clones are missing from TCRdb's copy, which holds only in-frame ones; the method was immunoSEQ multiplex PCR. V, J and clone size are those of that table, while D and trimming were read from the DNA. The data show 250,000 to 350,000 clones, with roughly 90% seen just once and about 3% held by the top ten. This CDR3 is 19 amino acids long. Material for sequencing was peripheral blood. This clonotype was obtained from a woman younger than 45 with active or convalescent COVID-19. The chain is built from TRBV21-1 and TRBJ2-2; the D call in the table, TRBD2, was not verified against the DNA. TRBV21-1 is a known pseudogene. The CDR3 bases are TGTGCCAGCAGCAGGCCGGGACTAGCGGGGGAATACTACACCGGGGAGCTGTTTTTT. Its translation: CASSRPGLAGEYYTGELFF.